The 12 T cell receptor beta chains given below trace back to one sample, sequenced in a study of T-cell reconstitution after alpha-beta-depleted transplantation in children. Unique molecular identifiers tagged the TCRbeta library. Using its own MiXCR run on the PCR reads, TCRdb lists one record per CDR3 protein. Of a few hundred thousand distinct CDR3 sequences in the sample, 13% were seen once. The source was PBMCs, mostly from graft donor cells, collected 360 days after TCRalphabeta/CD19-depleted stem cell transplant. These receptor sequences come from a male patient aged 10-17 years who had a stem cell transplant for acute myeloid leukemia, so the T cells may come from the graft donor.

This chain connects TRBV20-1 to TRBJ1-5; no firm D call. Germline V gene sequence: CDR1 DFQATT, CDR2 SNEGSKA (reference sequence). This CDR3 region has 11 residues. The V end lost 5 bases, the J end lost 5 bases, and 7 bases lay between the germline ends. This CDR3 is CSAWDDQPQHF. CDR3 DNA sequence: TGCAGTGCTTGGGATGATCAGCCCCAGCATTTT.

V gene TRBV6-2 or TRBV6-3 combines with J gene TRBJ1-6; possibly TRBD1 for D (5 bases). The germline CDR1 and CDR2 sequences are MNHEY and SVGEGT. The CDR3 runs to 20 residues. The V gene lost 4 bases and the J gene lost 6 bases, with 28 bases spanning the gap. Here the CDR3 DNA reads TGTGCCAGCAGTTCGTACATAGGTTCTATTACCGGGACTCTTAATTCACCCCTCCACTTT. It yields the protein CASSSYIGSITGTLNSPLHF.

The sample holds many counts of this clonotype. V and J are TRBV20-1 and TRBJ2-7; the D is unclear. This CDR3 contains 13 residues. V gave up 0 bases and J gave up 3 bases, with 9 bases separating them. Germline CDR1 DFQATT, CDR2 SNEGSKA (reference sequence). CDR3 residues: CSARDLTGYEQYF. The CDR3 DNA reads as TGCAGTGCTAGAGACCTCACTGGCTACGAGCAGTACTTC.

V is TRBV28 and J is TRBJ1-5; 9 bases fit TRBD1. The germline CDR1 and CDR2 sequences are MDHEN and SYDVKM. The J segment lost 2 bases and the V segment lost 7 bases, leaving 15 bases of the junction unmatched. The CDR3 extends over 18 amino acids. The CDR3 sequence is CASTPPGQGLVGNQPQHF. The CDR3 nucleotides read TGTGCCAGCACCCCGCCGGGACAGGGTCTTGTTGGCAATCAGCCCCAGCATTTT. The full variable domain, completed using reference TRBV28 and TRBJ1-5, is DVKVTQSSRYLVKRTGEKVFLECVQDMDHENMFWYRQDPGLGLRLIYFSYDVKMKEKGDIPEGYSVSREKKERFSLILESASTNQTSMYLCASTPPGQGLVGNQPQHFGDGTRLSIL.

CDR3 in amino acids: CSGRGQWVSGNTIYF. The DNA of the CDR3 is TGCAGCGGTAGGGGCCAGTGGGTCTCTGGAAACACCATATATTTT. The genes are TRBV29-1 and TRBJ1-3; D possibly corresponds to TRBD1 (5 bases). The CDR3 loop spans 15 amino acids. The V end lost 7 bases, the J end lost 0 bases, and 16 bases lay between the germline ends. CDR1 and CDR2 from the germline V gene are SQVTM and ANQGSEA.

This clonotype has at least ten counts. The V call is TRBV29-1, the J call TRBJ2-7; TRBD2 is a possible D gene (7 bases). Trimming stripped 5 bases from V and 4 bases from J, with 15 bases between. The CDR3 runs to 13 residues. CDR1 and CDR2 (germline): SQVTM, ANQGSEA. CDR3 region: CSVLRGGGYEQYF. CDR3 nucleotide sequence: TGCAGCGTTCTAAGGGGGGGAGGTTACGAGCAGTACTTC.

The sample holds one count of this clonotype. The gene calls are TRBV12-3 or TRBV12-4 and TRBJ2-5; 8 nucleotides agree with TRBD2. Losses at the gene ends were 3 bases for V and 5 bases for J; bases not matched to a gene: 5. This CDR3 is built from 14 residues. In DNA, the CDR3 is TGTGCCAGCAGTTTTTCGGGGGGGAAGGAGACCCAGTACTTC. The encoded protein is CASSFSGGKETQYF.

This clonotype was picked up a small number of times. V usage is TRBV14 and J usage is TRBJ2-6; D remains unclear. The CDR3 runs 17 residues. Trimming shortened V by 1 base and J by 0 bases, and 10 bases separated the two germline ends. Germline lookup yields CDR1 SGHDN and CDR2 FVKESK. CDR3 loop: CASSQAIPYSGANVLTF. CDR3 coding DNA: TGTGCCAGCAGCCAAGCAATCCCTTACTCTGGGGCCAACGTCCTGACTTTC.

The chain recombines TRBV6-6 with TRBJ2-7, with no clear D. CDR1 MNHNY and CDR2 SVGAGI come from the germline V gene (reference sequence). V lost 5 bases and J 3 bases, leaving 5 bases between the germline ends. The length of the CDR3 is 11 residues. CDR3 sequence reads: CASSVDYEQYF. Here the CDR3 DNA reads TGTGCCAGCAGTGTGGACTACGAGCAGTACTTC.

This clonotype was recorded many times. The chain links TRBV6-2 or TRBV6-3 to TRBJ2-5; D is unresolved. The CDR3 covers 15 residues. Trimming left V 2 bases short and J 2 bases short, with 12 bases between. Germline-derived CDR1 and CDR2 are MNHEY and SVGEGT. In nucleotides, the CDR3 is TGTGCCAGCAGTTACAGGGTACTCCAACAAGAGACCCAGTACTTC. It encodes CASSYRVLQQETQYF.

This clonotype came up a few times. This chain joins TRBV15 and TRBJ2-3; 10 positions agree with TRBD2. CDR3 size: 16 residues. V lost 1 base, J lost 6 bases, and 7 bases stayed unmatched. Germline CDR1 reads LNHNV; CDR2 reads YYDKDF (reference sequence). CDR3 in amino acids: CATSRVGQRGGDTQYF. In nucleotides, the CDR3 is TGTGCCACCAGCAGAGTGGGCCAGCGGGGGGGGGATACGCAGTATTTT. Full variable domain (outside the CDR3, taken from reference TRBV15 and TRBJ2-3): DAMVIQNPRYQVTQFGKPVTLSCSQTLNHNVMYWYQQKSSQAPKLLFHYYDKDFNNEADTPDNFQSRRPNTSFCFLDIRSPGLGDTAMYLCATSRVGQRGGDTQYFGPGTRLTVL.

The chain combines TRBV18 with TRBJ2-7, with 13 bases identical to TRBD2. CDR1 and CDR2 (germline): KGHSH, LQKENI. The trim removed 0 bases at V and 0 bases at J, leaving 14 bases unmatched. The CDR3 consists of 21 residues. The CDR3 DNA is TGTGCCAGCTCACCACCCCGCAGCCCGGGACTAGCGGGATCGAGCTCCTACGAGCAGTACTTC. Residues: CASSPPRSPGLAGSSSYEQYF.